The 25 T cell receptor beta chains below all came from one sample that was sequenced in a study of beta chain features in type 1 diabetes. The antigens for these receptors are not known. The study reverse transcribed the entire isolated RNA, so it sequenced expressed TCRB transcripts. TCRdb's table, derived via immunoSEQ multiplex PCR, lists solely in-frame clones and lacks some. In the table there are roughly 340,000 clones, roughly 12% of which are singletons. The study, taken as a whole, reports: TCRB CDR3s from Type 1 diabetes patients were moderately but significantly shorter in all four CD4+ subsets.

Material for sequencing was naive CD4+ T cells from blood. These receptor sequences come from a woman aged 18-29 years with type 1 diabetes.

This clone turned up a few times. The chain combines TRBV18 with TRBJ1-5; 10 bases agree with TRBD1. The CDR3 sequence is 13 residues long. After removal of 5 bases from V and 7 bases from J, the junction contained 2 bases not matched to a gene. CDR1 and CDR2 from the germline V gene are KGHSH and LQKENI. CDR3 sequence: CASSGTGEQPQHF. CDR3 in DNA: TGTGCCAGCTCAGGGACAGGGGAACAGCCCCAGCATTTT.

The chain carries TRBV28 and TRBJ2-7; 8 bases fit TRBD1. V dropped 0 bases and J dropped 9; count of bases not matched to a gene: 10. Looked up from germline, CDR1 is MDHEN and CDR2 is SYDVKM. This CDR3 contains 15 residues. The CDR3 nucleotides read TGTGCCAGCAGTTTATGGGTTCAGGGGGCGGGATGGCAGTACTTC. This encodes CASSLWVQGAGWQYF.

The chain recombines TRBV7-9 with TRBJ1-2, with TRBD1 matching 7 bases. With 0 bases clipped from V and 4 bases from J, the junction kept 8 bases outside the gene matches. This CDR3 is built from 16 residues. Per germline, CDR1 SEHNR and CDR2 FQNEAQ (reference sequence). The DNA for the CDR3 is TGTGCCAGCAGCTTAGCCCAGACAGGGTCCGGCTATGGCTACACCTTC. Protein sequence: CASSLAQTGSGYGYTF.

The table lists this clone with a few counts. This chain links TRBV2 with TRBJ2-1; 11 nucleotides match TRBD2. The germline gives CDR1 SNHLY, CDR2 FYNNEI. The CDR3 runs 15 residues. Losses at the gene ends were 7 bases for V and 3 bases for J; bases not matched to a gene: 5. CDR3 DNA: TGTGCCAGCACCGGACTAGCGGGTAACTACAATGAGCAGTTCTTC. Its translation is CASTGLAGNYNEQFF.

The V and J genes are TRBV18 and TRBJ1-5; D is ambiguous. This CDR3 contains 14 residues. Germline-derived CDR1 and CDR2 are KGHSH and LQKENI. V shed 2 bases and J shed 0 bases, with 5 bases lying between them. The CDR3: CASSPGPSNQPQHF. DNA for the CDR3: TGTGCCAGCTCACCAGGGCCTAGCAATCAGCCCCAGCATTTT.

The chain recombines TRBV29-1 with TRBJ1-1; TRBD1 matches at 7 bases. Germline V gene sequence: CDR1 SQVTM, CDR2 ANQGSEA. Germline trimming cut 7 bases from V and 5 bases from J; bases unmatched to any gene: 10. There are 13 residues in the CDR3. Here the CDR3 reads CSAKVTGTTEAFF. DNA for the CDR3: TGCAGCGCCAAGGTGACAGGGACTACTGAAGCTTTCTTT.

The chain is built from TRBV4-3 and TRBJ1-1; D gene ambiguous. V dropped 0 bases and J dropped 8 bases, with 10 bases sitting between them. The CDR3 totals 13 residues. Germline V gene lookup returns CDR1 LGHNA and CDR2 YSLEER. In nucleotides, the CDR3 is TGCGCCAGCAGCCAAGATCCTCGCAGAGAAGCTTTCTTT. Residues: CASSQDPRREAFF.

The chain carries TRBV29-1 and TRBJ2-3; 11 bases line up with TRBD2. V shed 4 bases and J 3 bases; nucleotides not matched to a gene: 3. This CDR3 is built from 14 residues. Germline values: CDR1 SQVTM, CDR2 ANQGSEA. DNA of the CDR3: TGCAGCGTTGGACTAGCGGGGACAACAGATACGCAGTATTTT. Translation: CSVGLAGTTDTQYF.

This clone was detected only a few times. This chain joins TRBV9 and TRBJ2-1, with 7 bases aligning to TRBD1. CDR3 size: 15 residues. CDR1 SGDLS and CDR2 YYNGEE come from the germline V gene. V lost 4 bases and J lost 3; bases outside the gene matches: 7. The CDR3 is CASSSPQGYYNEQFF. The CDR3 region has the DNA TGTGCCAGCAGCTCCCCACAGGGGTACTACAATGAGCAGTTCTTC.

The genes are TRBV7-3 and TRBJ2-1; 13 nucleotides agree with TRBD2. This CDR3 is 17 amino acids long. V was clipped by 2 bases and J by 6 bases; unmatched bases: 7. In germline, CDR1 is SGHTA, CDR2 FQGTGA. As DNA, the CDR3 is TGTGCCAGCAGCTTATGGGGACTAGCGGGGCGACTCAATGAGCAGTTCTTC. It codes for CASSLWGLAGRLNEQFF.

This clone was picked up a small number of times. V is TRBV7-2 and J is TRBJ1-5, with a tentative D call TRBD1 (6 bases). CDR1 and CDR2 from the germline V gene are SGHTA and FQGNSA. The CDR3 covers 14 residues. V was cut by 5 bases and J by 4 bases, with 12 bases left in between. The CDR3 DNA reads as TGTGCCAGCAGCGTCCTGACAGGTAATCAGCCCCAGCATTTT. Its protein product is CASSVLTGNQPQHF. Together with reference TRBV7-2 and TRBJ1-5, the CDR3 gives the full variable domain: GAGVSQSPSNKVTEKGKDVELRCDPISGHTALYWYRQSLGQGLEFLIYFQGNSAPDKSGLPSDRFSAERTGGSVSTLTIQRTQQEDSAVYLCASSVLTGNQPQHFGDGTRLSIL.

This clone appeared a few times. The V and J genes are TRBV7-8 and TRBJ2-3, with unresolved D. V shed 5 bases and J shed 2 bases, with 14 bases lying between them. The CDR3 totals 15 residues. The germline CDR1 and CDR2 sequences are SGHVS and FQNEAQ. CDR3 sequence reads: CASSTEHYNTDTQYF. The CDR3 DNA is TGTGCCAGCAGCACGGAGCACTACAACACAGATACGCAGTATTTT.

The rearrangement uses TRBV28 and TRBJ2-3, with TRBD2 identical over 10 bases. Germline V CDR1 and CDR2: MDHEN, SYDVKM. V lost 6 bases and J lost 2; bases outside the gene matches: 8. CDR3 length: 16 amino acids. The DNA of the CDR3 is TGTGCCAGCAGCCTCCATACTAGCGGGACCACAGATACGCAGTATTTT. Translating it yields CASSLHTSGTTDTQYF.

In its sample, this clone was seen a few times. Here the CDR3 reads CSVESSGKSSGANVLTF. The CDR3 nucleotides read TGCAGCGTTGAGAGTAGCGGCAAATCCTCTGGGGCCAACGTCCTGACTTTC. V and J are TRBV29-1 and TRBJ2-6; D is possibly TRBD2 (6 bases). In germline, CDR1 is SQVTM, CDR2 ANQGSEA. The V end lost 3 bases, the J end lost 0 bases, and 15 bases lay between the germline ends. The CDR3 consists of 17 residues.

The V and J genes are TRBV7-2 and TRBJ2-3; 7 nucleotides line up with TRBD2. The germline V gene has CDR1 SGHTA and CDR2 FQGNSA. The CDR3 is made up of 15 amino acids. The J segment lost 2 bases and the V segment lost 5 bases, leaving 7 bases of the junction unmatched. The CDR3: CASSPLRGYTDTQYF. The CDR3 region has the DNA TGTGCCAGCAGCCCCTTGCGGGGGTACACAGATACGCAGTATTTT.

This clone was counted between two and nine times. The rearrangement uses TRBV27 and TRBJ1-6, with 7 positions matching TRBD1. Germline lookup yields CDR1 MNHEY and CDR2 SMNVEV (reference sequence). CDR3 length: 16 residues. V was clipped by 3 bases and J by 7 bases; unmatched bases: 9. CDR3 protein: CASSFWKGQKNSPLHF. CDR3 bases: TGTGCCAGCAGTTTTTGGAAGGGACAGAAAAATTCACCCCTCCACTTT.

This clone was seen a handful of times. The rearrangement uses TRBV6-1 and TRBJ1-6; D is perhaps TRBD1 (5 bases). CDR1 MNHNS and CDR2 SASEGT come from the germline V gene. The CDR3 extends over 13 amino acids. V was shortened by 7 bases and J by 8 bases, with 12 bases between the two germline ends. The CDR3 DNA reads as TGTGCCAGCATCACAGGTCGTGATTCACCCCTCCACTTT. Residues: CASITGRDSPLHF.

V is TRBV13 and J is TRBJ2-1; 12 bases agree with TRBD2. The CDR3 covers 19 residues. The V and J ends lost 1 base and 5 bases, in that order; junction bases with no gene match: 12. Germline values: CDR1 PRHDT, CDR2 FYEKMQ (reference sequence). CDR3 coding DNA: TGTGCCAGCAGCTTAGTGTGGAGGACTAGCGGGACCAAACACAATGAGCAGTTCTTC. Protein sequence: CASSLVWRTSGTKHNEQFF.

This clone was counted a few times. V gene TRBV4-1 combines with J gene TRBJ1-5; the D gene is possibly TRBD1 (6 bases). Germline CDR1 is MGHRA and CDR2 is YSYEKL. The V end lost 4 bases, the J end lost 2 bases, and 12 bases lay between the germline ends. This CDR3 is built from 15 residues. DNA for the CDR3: TGCGCCAGCAGCCCGCAGGGGCTGGGCAATCAGCCCCAGCATTTT. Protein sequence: CASSPQGLGNQPQHF.

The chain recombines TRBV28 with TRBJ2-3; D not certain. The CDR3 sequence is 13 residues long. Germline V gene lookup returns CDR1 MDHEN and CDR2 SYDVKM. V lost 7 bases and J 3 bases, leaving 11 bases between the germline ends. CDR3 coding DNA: TGTGCCAGCAACGGAGTATCAACAGATACGCAGTATTTT. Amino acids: CASNGVSTDTQYF.

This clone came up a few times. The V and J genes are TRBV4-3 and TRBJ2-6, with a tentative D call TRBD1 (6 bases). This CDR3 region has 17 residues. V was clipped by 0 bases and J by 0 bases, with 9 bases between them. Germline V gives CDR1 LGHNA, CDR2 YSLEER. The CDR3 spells CASSQEGHNSGANVLTF. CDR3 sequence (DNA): TGCGCCAGCAGCCAAGAGGGACATAACTCTGGGGCCAACGTCCTGACTTTC.

The CDR3 sequence: CASSLSHRNYGYTF. The CDR3 nucleotides read TGTGCCAGCAGTTTATCGCACAGAAACTATGGCTACACCTTC. The genes are TRBV27 and TRBJ1-2; D call uncertain. CDR1 and CDR2 from the germline V gene are MNHEY and SMNVEV (reference sequence). This CDR3 has 14 residues. The V end lost 0 bases, the J end lost 2 bases, and 7 bases lay between the germline ends.

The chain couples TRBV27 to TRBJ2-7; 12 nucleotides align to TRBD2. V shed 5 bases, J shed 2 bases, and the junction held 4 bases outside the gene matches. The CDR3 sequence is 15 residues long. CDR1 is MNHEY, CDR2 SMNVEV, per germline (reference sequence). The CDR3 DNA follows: TGTGCCAGCAGTAACCTAGCGGGGGGGCCCTACGAGCAGTACTTC. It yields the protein CASSNLAGGPYEQYF.

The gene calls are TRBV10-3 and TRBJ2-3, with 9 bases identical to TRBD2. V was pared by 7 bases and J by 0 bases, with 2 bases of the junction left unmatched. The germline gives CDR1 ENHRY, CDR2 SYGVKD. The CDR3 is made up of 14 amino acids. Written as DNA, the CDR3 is TGTGCCATCAATAGCGGGGGCAGCACAGATACGCAGTATTTT. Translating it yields CAINSGGSTDTQYF.

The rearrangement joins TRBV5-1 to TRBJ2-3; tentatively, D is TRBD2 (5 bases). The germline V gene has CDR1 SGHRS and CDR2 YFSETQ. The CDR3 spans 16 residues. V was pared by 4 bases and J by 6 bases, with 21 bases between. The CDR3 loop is CASSGHTGSRRDTQYF. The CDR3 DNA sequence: TGCGCCAGCAGCGGGCATACGGGGTCCCGAAGGGATACGCAGTATTTT.